A selection of T cell receptor beta chains follows, all from one sample in a study of Ad26.COV2.S vaccination and SARS-CoV-2 variants. Profiled with immunoSEQ multiplex PCR; TCRdb holds only in-frame clones, not every one. The table has over 250,000 clones, around 87% seen once. Specimen: peripheral blood, collected in a trial of Ad26.COV2.S vaccine versus placebo. Receptors were obtained from a person aged 18-65 years who received the Ad26.COV2.S COVID-19 vaccine or a placebo. The CDR3 runs from the conserved cysteine through the conserved F or W. The D gene is left open where the match is weak. Clone size is shown for a subset of rows, as once, few, many or a class of expanded clone.

abundance | j_gene | v_gene | d_gene | CDR3nt | CDR3aa
- | TRBJ2-7 | TRBV28 | - | TGTGCCAGCAGTTTATCTCCGGGCTCCTACGAGCAGTACTTC | CASSLSPGSYEQYF
- | TRBJ1-2 | TRBV19 | - | TGTGCCAGTAGTCCCTTCGGGACAATAAACTATGGCTACACCTTC | CASSPFGTINYGYTF
- | TRBJ1-3 | TRBV18 | - | TGTGCCAGCTCACCACCAGGACGGAGCTCTGGAAACACCATATATTTT | CASSPPGRSSGNTIYF
few | TRBJ1-2 | TRBV2 | - | TGTGCCAGCAGTGAGCAGGGTAACTATGGCTACACCTTC | CASSEQGNYGYTF
- | TRBJ1-1 | TRBV29-1 | TRBD1 | TGCAGCGTCTGGGACAGGCCCTCGGTTATCTTT | CSVWDRPSVIF
once | TRBJ1-1 | TRBV3-1/TRBV3-2 | TRBD1 | TGTGCCAGCAGCCCAGCAGGGGGAGGATTCACTGAAGCTTTCTTT | CASSPAGGGFTEAFF
- | TRBJ1-2 | TRBV15 | - | TGTGCCACCAGCAGAGACCGGGTCTATGGCTACACCTTC | CATSRDRVYGYTF
- | TRBJ2-1 | TRBV5-4 | TRBD2 | TGTGCCAGCAGCCCTAGACTAGCGGGAAAAGGGAATGAGCAGTTCTTC | CASSPRLAGKGNEQFF
- | TRBJ2-7 | TRBV28 | TRBD2 | TGTGCCAGCTCCGGGGGGCTAGCGGGATACGAGCAGTACTTC | CASSGGLAGYEQYF
- | TRBJ1-2 | TRBV24-1 | TRBD1 | TGTGCCACCAGTGTAGAAGACAGGGATGATTATGGCTACACCTTC | CATSVEDRDDYGYTF
- | TRBJ1-3 | TRBV19 | TRBD1 | TGTGCCAGTAGTGAACAGGGGGCGCGGGGAAACACCATATATTTT | CASSEQGARGNTIYF
- | TRBJ2-1 | TRBV7-2 | - | TGTGCCAGCAGCCGCGAGGGGATCAGCTCCTACAATGAGCAGTTCTTC | CASSREGISSYNEQFF
- | TRBJ2-7 | TRBV28 | - | TGTGCCAGCAGTGGGGACCGACGATACGAGCAGTACTTC | CASSGDRRYEQYF
- | TRBJ2-5 | TRBV6-1 | TRBD2 | TGTGCCAGCAGTGAAGCGGCGGGAGCGGCCCAGTACTTC | CASSEAAGAAQYF
- | TRBJ2-3 | TRBV6-1 | - | TGTGCCAGCAGTGGAGGCGGAGGGGGCAGCACAGATACGCAGTATTTT | CASSGGGGGSTDTQYF
- | TRBJ2-7 | TRBV6-5 | TRBD1 | TGTGCCAGCAGTTCGACAGGGGGATACTACGAGCAGTACTTC | CASSSTGGYYEQYF
- | TRBJ1-5 | TRBV27 | TRBD1 | TGTGCCAGCAGTACAGGGGAACAACCCCAGCATTTT | CASSTGEQPQHF
- | TRBJ1-2 | TRBV25-1 | - | TGTGCCAGCAGTGAACAGGGCGAAAACTATGGCTACACCTTC | CASSEQGENYGYTF
few | TRBJ2-2 | TRBV15 | - | TGTGCCACCAGCAGAGATCGGATTAACACCGGGGAGCTGTTTTTT | CATSRDRINTGELFF
- | TRBJ2-1 | TRBV5-4 | TRBD2 | TGTGCCAGCAGCTTAGGGGGAGCGGGACTAGCGGGGAGGGTAGAGCAGTTCTTC | CASSLGGAGLAGRVEQFF
- | TRBJ1-1 | TRBV19 | - | TGTGCCAGTAGTATCGTCGCTATGAACACTGAAGCTTTCTTT | CASSIVAMNTEAFF
- | TRBJ1-2 | TRBV10-3 | - | TGTGCCATCAGTGATCTGGGGATGCAATCCTCGGGCTACACCTTC | CAISDLGMQSSGYTF
- | TRBJ1-2 | TRBV3-1/TRBV3-2 | - | TGTGCCAGCAGCCCCCCCGCCGTCCAGAGGACCTATGGCTACACCTTC | CASSPPAVQRTYGYTF
once | TRBJ1-1 | TRBV6-4 | TRBD1 | TGTGCCAGCCGGTCAGGGGGTAACCTGAACACTGAAGCTTTCTTT | CASRSGGNLNTEAFF
- | TRBJ1-2 | TRBV18 | - | TGTGCCAGCTCACCGTTACAGGCCGAGGGCTACACCTTC | CASSPLQAEGYTF
- | TRBJ1-2 | TRBV11-2 | - | TGTGCCAGCAGCTTAGGACAGAACTATGGCTACACCTTC | CASSLGQNYGYTF
- | TRBJ1-1 | TRBV5-4 | TRBD1 | TGTGCCAGCAGCCTGGGACAGACCTACACTGAAGCTTTCTTT | CASSLGQTYTEAFF
- | TRBJ1-5 | TRBV6-6 | - | TGTGCCAGCAGTCTCCTAAGTACGACCGGGACAAGGAATCAGCCCCAGCATTTT | CASSLLSTTGTRNQPQHF
- | TRBJ2-1 | TRBV5-1 | - | TGCGCCAGCAGCTTCTACAGGGACTACAATGAGCAGTTCTTC | CASSFYRDYNEQFF
- | TRBJ2-2 | TRBV18 | TRBD1 | TGTGCCAGCTCCCCAGGGACAGGGGGCACCGGGGAGCTGTTTTTT | CASSPGTGGTGELFF
- | TRBJ2-4 | TRBV14 | - | TGTGCCAGCAGCCATACCAGGGGAGCTTGGAACATTCAGTACTTC | CASSHTRGAWNIQYF
- | TRBJ1-4 | TRBV24-1 | TRBD1 | TGTGCCACCAGCCGGGACAGAGCCGCCGGACTGTTTTTT | CATSRDRAAGLFF
- | TRBJ2-2 | TRBV10-3 | - | TGTGCCATCAGGACGACAGCGAACACCGGGGAGCTGTTTTTT | CAIRTTANTGELFF
- | TRBJ1-1 | TRBV6-4 | - | TGTGCCAGCAGCCGATCCTCCACTGGGGGTACTGAAGCTTTCTTT | CASSRSSTGGTEAFF
- | TRBJ2-3 | TRBV3-1/TRBV3-2 | TRBD2 | TGTGCCAGCAGCCAAGGTCCAGCGGGGAGGGCAGATACGCAGTATTTT | CASSQGPAGRADTQYF
- | TRBJ1-2 | TRBV6-1 | - | TGTGCCAGCAGTGAATACGGGAACACCTATGGCTACACCTTC | CASSEYGNTYGYTF
- | TRBJ2-1 | TRBV4-1 | TRBD1 | TGCGCCAGCAGCCAAGATCGGGGGACAGGTATTGAGCAGTTCTTC | CASSQDRGTGIEQFF